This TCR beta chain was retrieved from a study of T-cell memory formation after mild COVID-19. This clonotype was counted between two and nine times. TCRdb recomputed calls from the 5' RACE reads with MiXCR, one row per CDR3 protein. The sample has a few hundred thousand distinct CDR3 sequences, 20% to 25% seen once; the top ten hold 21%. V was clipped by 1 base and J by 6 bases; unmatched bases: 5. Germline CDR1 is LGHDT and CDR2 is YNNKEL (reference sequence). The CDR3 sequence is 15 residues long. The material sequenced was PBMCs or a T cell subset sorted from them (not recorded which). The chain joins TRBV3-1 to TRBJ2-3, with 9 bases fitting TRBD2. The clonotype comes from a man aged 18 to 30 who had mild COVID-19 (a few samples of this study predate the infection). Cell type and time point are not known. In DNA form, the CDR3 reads TGTGCCAGCAGCCAAGGGGGGACTAGCTGGGATACGCAGTATTTT. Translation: CASSQGGTSWDTQYF.